These 25 T cell receptor beta chains were sequenced from one sample in a study of a mutant IDH1 vaccine in newly diagnosed glioma (dated by TCRdb to about 2021). This specimen's time point label, interpreted: week 11, during vaccination. Each vaccine dose was 300 ug of a 20-mer mutant IDH1 peptide in Montanide, given subcutaneously with topical imiquimod. Their target antigens are unknown. Library method: the immunoSEQ multiplex PCR assay. In TCRdb, the immuneACCESS table is reduced to in-frame sequences with V and J assigned. These tables do not hold every clone; where another copy was compared, an unresolved V gene accounts for under half, and the others remain unexplained. Present in this sample are tens of thousands of clones, roughly 80% of which were seen just once. Around 5.7% of the sample comes from the top ten. This specimen was PBMCs, taken from a glioma patient whose treatment included an IDH1 peptide vaccine. The source is a man aged 50-59 years with glioma.

The J gene is TRBJ1-1, the V gene TRBV5-4; a possible D gene is TRBD1 (5 bases). This CDR3 is built from 14 residues. From germline, CDR1 is SGHNT and CDR2 YYREEE (reference sequence). The V gene lost 2 bases and the J gene lost 4 bases, with 12 bases spanning the gap. The CDR3 reads CASSLRGGGTEAFF. The CDR3 bases are TGTGCCAGCAGCTTACGGGGCGGTGGCACTGAAGCTTTCTTT.

The V gene is TRBV15, the J gene TRBJ2-1, with TRBD1 identical over 11 bases. Germline CDR1 LNHNV, CDR2 YYDKDF (reference sequence). V shed 0 bases, J shed 8 bases, and the junction held 6 bases outside the gene matches. The CDR3 consists of 16 residues. CDR3 region: CATSRDGQGARDEQFF. DNA of the CDR3: TGTGCCACCAGCAGAGATGGACAGGGGGCTAGGGATGAGCAGTTCTTC. The full variable domain, in which reference TRBV15 and TRBJ2-1 provide the parts outside the CDR3, is DAMVIQNPRYQVTQFGKPVTLSCSQTLNHNVMYWYQQKSSQAPKLLFHYYDKDFNNEADTPDNFQSRRPNTSFCFLDIRSPGLGDTAMYLCATSRDGQGARDEQFFGPGTRLTVL.

The J gene is TRBJ2-1, the V gene TRBV25-1, with 9 positions matching TRBD2. With 1 base clipped from V and 7 bases from J, the junction kept 11 bases outside the gene matches. The germline CDR1 and CDR2 sequences are MGHDK and SYGVNS. The CDR3 loop spans 17 amino acids. Here the CDR3 reads CASSEFFRGRAGNEQFF. The CDR3 DNA is TGTGCCAGCAGTGAATTCTTTCGCGGGAGGGCCGGTAATGAGCAGTTCTTC.

The V call is TRBV27, the J call TRBJ2-3; the D is unclear. The CDR3 totals 13 residues. With 0 bases removed from V and 7 bases from J, the gap between germline ends came to 8 bases. The germline V gene has CDR1 MNHEY and CDR2 SMNVEV (reference sequence). DNA of the CDR3: TGTGCCAGCAGTTTATCGATGCGGAATACGCAGTATTTT. Protein product: CASSLSMRNTQYF.

The rearrangement uses TRBV7-6 and TRBJ2-4; D may match TRBD1 or TRBD2 (5 bases each). The V end was cut by 0 bases, the J end by 9 bases, with 9 bases between. The CDR3 covers 13 residues. Germline values: CDR1 SGHVS, CDR2 FNYEAQ. The CDR3 protein is CASSLARAGIQYF. CDR3 nucleotide sequence: TGTGCCAGCAGCTTAGCCAGGGCGGGCATTCAGTACTTC.

The chain combines TRBV10-3 with TRBJ1-1, with TRBD1 matching over 7 bases. The CDR3 contains 14 residues. With 3 bases clipped from V and 7 bases from J, the junction kept 8 bases outside the gene matches. The germline V gene encodes CDR1 ENHRY and CDR2 SYGVKD. CDR3 in amino acids: CAISESLGQDEAFF. The CDR3 bases are TGTGCCATCAGTGAATCCCTTGGACAGGATGAAGCTTTCTTT.

This clone is a singleton in its sample. The rearrangement links TRBV27 to TRBJ1-2; TRBD1 aligns across 9 bases. The germline V gene encodes CDR1 MNHEY and CDR2 SMNVEV (reference sequence). The junction had 4 bases not matched to a gene; V was cut back by 5 bases and J by 3 bases. The CDR3 runs to 14 residues. In DNA, the CDR3 is TGTGCCAGCAGTCCGGGACAGGGTCACTATGGCTACACCTTC. This gives the protein CASSPGQGHYGYTF.

The chain joins TRBV5-4 to TRBJ1-1, with D possibly being TRBD1 (5 bases). Trimming stripped 4 bases from V and 1 base from J, with 17 bases between. CDR3 length: 16 residues. CDR1 and CDR2 from the germline V gene are SGHNT and YYREEE (reference sequence). In DNA form, the CDR3 reads TGTGCCAGCAGCATAGGGACGGTTTTAGCGAACACTGAAGCTTTCTTT. It is translated as CASSIGTVLANTEAFF.

The rearrangement uses TRBV20-1 and TRBJ1-2; D remains unclear. The CDR3 has 10 residues. Looked up from germline, CDR1 is DFQATT and CDR2 is SNEGSKA (reference sequence). Trimming left V 5 bases short and J 3 bases short, with 4 bases between. The CDR3 DNA reads TGCAGTGCTTTAGACTATGGCTACACCTTC. Residues: CSALDYGYTF.

The chain carries TRBV5-6 and TRBJ2-5; TRBD1 matches at 9 bases. Germline-derived CDR1 and CDR2 are SGHDT and YYEEEE. J gave up 5 bases and V 6 bases, and 5 bases lay outside the gene matches. The CDR3 contains 13 residues. The CDR3 DNA reads as TGTGCCAGCAATCCGACAGGGGGGGAGACCCAGTACTTC. Translation gives CASNPTGGETQYF. Based on the CDR3 plus reference TRBV5-6 and TRBJ2-5, the full variable domain is DAGVTQSPTHLIKTRGQQVTLRCSPKSGHDTVSWYQQALGQGPQFIFQYYEEEERQRGNFPDRFSGHQFPNYSSELNVNALLLGDSALYLCASNPTGGETQYFGPGTRLLVL.

This chain links TRBV27 with TRBJ1-5; D not resolved. Per the germline V gene, CDR1 is MNHEY and CDR2 is SMNVEV (reference sequence). V lost 5 bases and J 4 bases, leaving 9 bases between the germline ends. The CDR3 extends over 13 amino acids. The CDR3 bases are TGTGCCAGCAGTCATGCCTCAAATCAGCCCCAGCATTTT. Translating gives CASSHASNQPQHF.

The gene calls are TRBV5-1 and TRBJ2-7; tentative D call: TRBD2 (6 bases). The CDR3 extends over 14 amino acids. V shed 0 bases and J shed 3 bases, with 10 bases lying between them. Germline CDR1 SGHRS, CDR2 YFSETQ. For the CDR3, the DNA is TGCGCCAGCAGCTTGGACGGGAGCAACTACGAGCAGTACTTC. Its translation: CASSLDGSNYEQYF.

This chain uses TRBV7-2 with TRBJ1-5; D remains ambiguous. The CDR3 has 14 amino acids. CDR1 is SGHTA, CDR2 FQGNSA, per germline. Trimming removed 1 base at V and 6 bases at J, with 10 bases between. The CDR3 coding sequence is TGTGCCAGCAGCTTAGAGTGGGAGGGTCAGCCCCAGCATTTT. Translation: CASSLEWEGQPQHF.

The chain employs TRBV19 and TRBJ2-2; D is ambiguous. The ends were cut back, 5 bases at V and 6 bases at J, with 7 bases in the middle. Germline assignment: CDR1 LNHDA and CDR2 SQIVND (reference sequence). This CDR3 has 12 residues. In DNA, the CDR3 is TGTGCCAGTAGTCCGCCCCCCGGGGAGCTGTTTTTT. Translated, it gives CASSPPPGELFF.

This clone has a single count. The J gene is TRBJ2-1, the V gene TRBV4-1, with 9 bases lining up with TRBD1. Germline CDR1 reads MGHRA; CDR2 reads YSYEKL. Trimming at V came to 0 bases and at J to 1 base, leaving 4 bases not matched to a gene. The CDR3 runs to 17 residues. The CDR3 sequence is CASSQDGGTGSYNEQFF. The CDR3 DNA is TGCGCCAGCAGCCAAGATGGCGGGACAGGGTCCTACAATGAGCAGTTCTTC.

This clone was seen only a few times. The rearrangement links TRBV9 to TRBJ1-1; tentatively, D is TRBD1 (5 bases). The CDR3 covers 14 residues. From germline, CDR1 is SGDLS and CDR2 YYNGEE. The V end was cut by 1 base, the J end by 1 base, with 8 bases between. The CDR3 protein is CASSVLTGNTEAFF. In nucleotides, the CDR3 is TGTGCCAGCAGCGTATTAACAGGGAACACTGAAGCTTTCTTT.

This clone was detected a few times. J is TRBJ1-4 and V is TRBV14; D might be TRBD1 (5 bases). The CDR3 runs 15 residues. Deletions cut 4 bases from V and 6 bases from J, with 15 bases between. Germline lookup yields CDR1 SGHDN and CDR2 FVKESK. CDR3 loop: CASSPGGMLDEKLFF. The CDR3 nucleotides read TGTGCCAGCAGCCCTGGGGGAATGTTGGATGAAAAACTGTTTTTT.

CDR3 sequence reads: CASSIPWKNTGELFF. The CDR3 region has the DNA TGTGCCAGTAGTATTCCCTGGAAGAACACCGGGGAGCTGTTTTTT. The rearrangement links TRBV19 to TRBJ2-2; D gene uncertain. Between the trimmed V and J ends, which lost 3 bases and 1 base, there was a span of 9 bases. The CDR3 totals 15 residues. Germline CDR1 reads LNHDA; CDR2 reads SQIVND (reference sequence).

This sequence joins TRBV19 and TRBJ2-7; D is ambiguous. Germline V gene sequence: CDR1 LNHDA, CDR2 SQIVND (reference sequence). Trimming took off 5 bases at V and 2 bases at J, with 7 bases between the two ends. The CDR3 has 12 amino acids. CDR3: CASSQVPYEQYF. In nucleotides, the CDR3 is TGTGCCAGTAGTCAGGTCCCCTACGAGCAGTACTTC.

This clone was detected only once. The rearrangement uses TRBV7-2 and TRBJ2-4; D may be TRBD1 or TRBD2 (5 bases each). CDR1 and CDR2 from the germline V gene are SGHTA and FQGNSA. CDR3 size: 13 residues. Between the trimmed V and J ends, which lost 5 bases and 15 bases, there was a span of 20 bases. CDR3 DNA: TGTGCCAGCAGCCCCGGGGACCCCACCTACCGGTACTTC. Its protein is CASSPGDPTYRYF.

The DNA for the CDR3 is TGTGCCAGCTCAGATGGGACCGACTTCGAGCAGTACTTC. Amino acid sequence: CASSDGTDFEQYF. This chain links TRBV18 with TRBJ2-7; D tentatively reads TRBD1 or TRBD2 (5 bases each). Germline lookup yields CDR1 KGHSH and CDR2 LQKENI. Trimming removed 5 bases from V and 6 bases from J, with 14 bases in between. The CDR3 has 13 residues. The whole variable domain, remainder taken from reference TRBV18 and TRBJ2-7, is NAGVMQNPRHLVRRRGQEARLRCSPMKGHSHVYWYRQLPEEGLKFMVYLQKENIIDESGMPKERFSAEFPKEGPSILRIQQVVRGDSAAYFCASSDGTDFEQYFGPGTRLTVT.

Only a few counts were recorded for this clone. The chain joins TRBV6-1 to TRBJ1-5; 7 bases match TRBD1. V lost 6 bases and J lost 7; bases outside the gene matches: 6. Germline V gene sequence: CDR1 MNHNS, CDR2 SASEGT. The CDR3 is 13 residues long. DNA of the CDR3: TGTGCCAGCAGGGAGACAGGGCGGCAGCCCCAGCATTTT. It translates to CASRETGRQPQHF.

The chain couples TRBV5-1 to TRBJ2-7, with D possibly matching TRBD2 (5 bases). V dropped 0 bases and J dropped 4 bases, with 23 bases sitting between them. This CDR3 contains 18 residues. Germline V CDR1 and CDR2: SGHRS, YFSETQ. CDR3 bases: TGCGCCAGCAGCTTGGACGGGAACTCCCAAACTCGGCCTTACGAGCAGTACTTC. This encodes CASSLDGNSQTRPYEQYF.

The V call is TRBV19, the J call TRBJ1-5, with no clear D. The CDR3 is 15 amino acids. V lost 7 bases and J 7 bases, leaving 20 bases between the germline ends. Germline lookup yields CDR1 LNHDA and CDR2 SQIVND (reference sequence). CDR3 nucleotide sequence: TGTGCCAGTATAAACCGGCAGAGTTTGGGGCAGCCCCAGCATTTT. This gives the protein CASINRQSLGQPQHF. The full variable domain, rest sourced from reference TRBV19 and TRBJ1-5, is DGGITQSPKYLFRKEGQNVTLSCEQNLNHDAMYWYRQDPGQGLRLIYYSQIVNDFQKGDIAEGYSVSREKKESFPLTVTSAQKNPTAFYLCASINRQSLGQPQHFGDGTRLSIL.

The chain uses TRBV30 and TRBJ2-1; D possibly matches TRBD1 or TRBD2 (5 bases each). V was cut by 1 base and J by 10 bases, with 8 bases left in between. CDR1 is GTSNPN and CDR2 is SVGIG in the germline V gene (reference sequence). The CDR3 contains 11 residues. In nucleotides, the CDR3 is TGTGCCTGGAGTGGGGGGAGCGAGCAGTTCTTC. Translation: CAWSGGSEQFF.